These T cell receptor beta chains were read from a single sample in a study of CD8+CD57+ T cells in acquired aplastic anemia. TCRdb reprocessed the reads via MiXCR and lists one record per CDR3 protein. Of more than 150,000 distinct CDR3 sequences listed, roughly 50% were seen once; the top ten hold roughly 3.5%. The sequenced material came from sorted CD4+, CD8+, or CD8+CD57+ T cells (not recorded which) from PBMCs. The receptor source for this set is a human donor with aplastic anemia. CDR3s include the opening cysteine and the closing phenylalanine or tryptophan. A D gene is named only where the DNA matches it firmly. Expanded clones are given a class, and other clones once, few, many or no size at all.

TRBJ1-2,TRBV10-3,many,.,CASKDPVQAGNETF
TRBJ1-2,TRBV4-1,many,.,CASSQEGGGLDYGYTF
TRBJ1-6,TRBV20-1,.,.,CRNVNNNSPLHF
TRBJ2-7,TRBV11-1,.,.,CASSLSSGRTQTYEQYF
TRBJ1-5,TRBV10-3,.,.,CAISESARGSNQPQHF
TRBJ2-5,TRBV6-1,many,TRBD2,CASIQGGGVWETQYF
TRBJ1-2,TRBV9,.,.,CAACVYGRYGYTF
TRBJ1-5,TRBV19,many,TRBD1,CASSLGTGWVYSNQPQHF
TRBJ2-5,TRBV6-1,few,.,CASSEFQISETQYF
TRBJ2-7,TRBV7-9,many,TRBD2,CASSLAASGGEQYF
TRBJ1-3,TRBV7-9,many,.,CASSSLGNTIYF
TRBJ2-3,TRBV29-1,.,TRBD1,CSGAGTGIDTQYF
TRBJ2-1,TRBV10-3,.,.,CAIRPGHTTSSYNEQFF
TRBJ2-1,TRBV10-3,.,.,CAISESNGVLNNEQFF
TRBJ2-3,TRBV4-2,many,TRBD1,CASSLTGTGPQDTQYF